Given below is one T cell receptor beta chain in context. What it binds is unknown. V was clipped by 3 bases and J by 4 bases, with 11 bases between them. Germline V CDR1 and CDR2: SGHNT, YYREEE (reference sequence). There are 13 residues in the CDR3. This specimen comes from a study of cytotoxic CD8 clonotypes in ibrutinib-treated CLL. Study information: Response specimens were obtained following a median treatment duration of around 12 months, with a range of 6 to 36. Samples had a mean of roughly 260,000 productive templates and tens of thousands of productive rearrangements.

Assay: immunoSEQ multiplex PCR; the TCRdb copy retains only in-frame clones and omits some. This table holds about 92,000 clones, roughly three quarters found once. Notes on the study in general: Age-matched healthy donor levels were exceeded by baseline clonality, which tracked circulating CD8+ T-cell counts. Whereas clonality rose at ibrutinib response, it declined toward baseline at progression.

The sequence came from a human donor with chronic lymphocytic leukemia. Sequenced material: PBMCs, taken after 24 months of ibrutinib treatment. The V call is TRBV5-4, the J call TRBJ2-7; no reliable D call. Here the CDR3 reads CASSSAQSYEQYF. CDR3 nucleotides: TGTGCCAGCAGCTCCGCCCAATCTTACGAGCAGTACTTC.